One and the same sample provided the 21 T cell receptor beta chains below, sequenced in a study of glioma-infiltrating T cells after dendritic cell vaccination. Clones were read by immunoSEQ multiplex PCR, and TCRdb kept only the in-frame ones, dropping some. Of 95,000 to 110,000 clones listed, roughly four fifths are singletons. This specimen was blood, taken before dendritic cell vaccination. The receptors originated from a human donor with glioblastoma.

The chain couples TRBV7-5 to TRBJ1-6; TRBD1 is the table's D call, not checked against the DNA. TRBV7-5 is reported as a pseudogene. This CDR3 is built from 15 residues. CDR3 coding DNA: TGTGCCAGAAGCAACCGGGACAGTAATAATTCACCCCTCCACTTT. It encodes CARSNRDSNNSPLHF.

This chain uses TRBV27 with TRBJ1-6; TRBD1 matches at 7 bases. CDR3 length: 15 amino acids. Germline CDR1 and CDR2: MNHEY and SMNVEV (reference sequence). With 6 bases clipped from V and 7 bases from J, the junction kept 9 bases outside the gene matches. The CDR3 protein is CASRPGQPWNSPLHF. In DNA form, the CDR3 reads TGTGCCAGCAGACCGGGACAGCCATGGAATTCACCCCTCCACTTT.

J is TRBJ2-5 and V is TRBV5-4, with 7 bases matching TRBD1. After removal of 6 bases from V and 5 bases from J, the junction contained 16 bases not matched to a gene. The germline V gene encodes CDR1 SGHNT and CDR2 YYREEE (reference sequence). There are 16 residues in the CDR3. The CDR3 DNA sequence: TGTGCCAGCACCCTCGAAGGGGACAGTGGTAAGGAGACCCAGTACTTC. This encodes CASTLEGDSGKETQYF. Based on the CDR3 plus reference TRBV5-4 and TRBJ2-5, the full variable domain is ETGVTQSPTHLIKTRGQQVTLRCSSQSGHNTVSWYQQALGQGPQFIFQYYREEENGRGNFPPRFSGLQFPNYSSELNVNALELDDSALYLCASTLEGDSGKETQYFGPGTRLLVL.

V is TRBV27 and J is TRBJ2-7; 11 bases agree with TRBD2. Germline CDR1 reads MNHEY; CDR2 reads SMNVEV (reference sequence). The CDR3 contains 16 residues. J was trimmed by 3 bases and V by 2 bases; bases with no gene match: 6. CDR3 region: CASSLTPLAGGYEQYF. Here the CDR3 DNA reads TGTGCCAGCAGTTTAACGCCCCTAGCGGGGGGCTACGAGCAGTACTTC.

The chain couples TRBV7-9 to TRBJ2-7, with TRBD1 matching 10 bases. Per germline, CDR1 SEHNR and CDR2 FQNEAQ (reference sequence). V lost 6 bases to trimming and J lost 5 bases; unmatched junction nucleotides: 7. The CDR3 contains 14 residues. The CDR3 is CASRAGTGVDEQYF. Here the CDR3 DNA reads TGTGCCAGCAGAGCCGGGACAGGGGTCGACGAGCAGTACTTC.

The J gene is TRBJ1-2, the V gene TRBV7-9; 7 nucleotides align to TRBD1. There are 14 residues in the CDR3. Trimming cost V 5 bases and J 5 bases; bases outside gene matches: 8. The V gene's germline CDR1 is SEHNR and CDR2 FQNEAQ (reference sequence). In DNA, the CDR3 is TGTGCCAGCAGCCCGACGGGACAGAAATATGGCTACACCTTC. Translation: CASSPTGQKYGYTF.

As for this clone: Additional DNA sequences in this sample encode the identical CDR3. The rearrangement links TRBV6-5 to TRBJ2-1, with 8 bases that match TRBD1. This CDR3 contains 16 residues. The germline V gene has CDR1 MNHEY and CDR2 SVGAGI. The V segment lost 6 bases and the J segment 4 bases; nucleotides outside the gene matches: 11. The CDR3 DNA reads TGTGCCAGCAGCTACGGGCAGGGGGCTGCTTACAATGAGCAGTTCTTC. Translated: CASSYGQGAAYNEQFF.

The rearrangement links TRBV5-1 to TRBJ2-7; the match to TRBD2 covers 8 bases. The CDR3 length is 15 residues. Trimming took 2 bases from V and 4 from J; bases not matched to a gene: 8. Germline V gives CDR1 SGHRS, CDR2 YFSETQ. CDR3 sequence reads: CASSLESGGGYEQYF. The CDR3 DNA is TGCGCCAGCAGCTTAGAGTCCGGGGGGGGGTACGAGCAGTACTTC.

The genes are TRBV11-3 and TRBJ2-7; 8 bases fit TRBD1. Trimming cost V 5 bases and J 1 base; bases outside gene matches: 7. The CDR3 sequence is 15 residues long. Germline lookup yields CDR1 SGHNT and CDR2 YENEEA. CDR3 nucleotide sequence: TGTGCCAGCAGCCAAGGACAGGGAATTTCCTACGAGCAGTACTTC. This translates into CASSQGQGISYEQYF.

The chain has TRBV4-1 and TRBJ1-6; possible D gene TRBD1, 5 bases. The germline V and J ends were trimmed by 3 bases and 2 bases, with 14 bases remaining between them. The germline CDR1 and CDR2 sequences are MGHRA and YSYEKL. The CDR3 extends over 17 amino acids. The CDR3 is CASSHRQGDAYNSPLHF. The CDR3 DNA reads as TGCGCCAGCAGCCACAGGCAGGGCGACGCCTATAATTCACCCCTCCACTTT.

This clone appeared a few times. In nucleotides, the CDR3 is TGTGCCAGCAGTCGAACAGTGAGCTCTGGAAACACCATATATTTT. Translated, it gives CASSRTVSSGNTIYF. This rearrangement joins TRBV2 to TRBJ1-3; D unresolved. CDR3 length: 15 amino acids. V was pared by 5 bases and J by 0 bases, with 11 bases between. Germline V lookup: CDR1 SNHLY, CDR2 FYNNEI.

The chain links TRBV5-4 to TRBJ1-1; D is ambiguous. CDR3 length equals 13 residues. In germline, CDR1 is SGHNT, CDR2 YYREEE (reference sequence). V lost 6 bases to trimming and J lost 7 bases, with 16 bases between them. The CDR3 loop reads CASTHTGINEAFF. The CDR3 region has the DNA TGTGCCAGCACGCACACGGGGATTAATGAAGCTTTCTTT.

A remark on this clone: This specimen includes other DNA sequences encoding the same CDR3. V gene TRBV30 combines with J gene TRBJ2-7; 8 bases agree with TRBD1. The germline V gene has CDR1 GTSNPN and CDR2 SVGIG (reference sequence). Losses at the gene ends were 1 base for V and 1 base for J; bases not matched to a gene: 3. The length of the CDR3 is 14 residues. The CDR3 coding sequence is TGTGCCTGGAGTGACGACAGGGGATCCTACGAGCAGTACTTC. Its translation: CAWSDDRGSYEQYF.

This chain links TRBV7-9 with TRBJ1-1; maybe TRBD1 (6 bases). CDR3 size: 14 residues. V gave up 4 bases and J gave up 1 base, with 10 bases separating them. The germline V gene has CDR1 SEHNR and CDR2 FQNEAQ (reference sequence). The CDR3 DNA reads TGTGCCAGCAGCTCCCCGGACAGGAACACTGAAGCTTTCTTT. Translation: CASSSPDRNTEAFF.

The rearrangement links TRBV19 to TRBJ2-1, with TRBD2 identical over 12 bases. Germline V gene data show CDR1 as LNHDA and CDR2 as SQIVND (reference sequence). CDR3 length: 15 amino acids. J lost 6 bases, V lost 4 bases, and 4 bases had no gene match. CDR3 sequence: CASSTLAGGSNEQFF. The CDR3 DNA is TGTGCCAGTAGTACACTAGCGGGGGGATCCAATGAGCAGTTCTTC.

This clone showed up just a few times. The chain employs TRBV6-1 and TRBJ2-5; D possibly corresponds to TRBD1 (6 bases). The CDR3 sequence is 15 residues long. From germline, CDR1 is MNHNS and CDR2 SASEGT. V lost 2 bases and J lost 0, with 10 bases in between. The CDR3 loop reads CASSEQGIDQETQYF. In DNA, the CDR3 is TGTGCCAGCAGTGAACAGGGGATTGACCAAGAGACCCAGTACTTC.

The chain couples TRBV7-2 to TRBJ1-2; D is ambiguous. Germline CDR1 SGHTA, CDR2 FQGNSA. The CDR3 is made up of 13 amino acids. V was pared by 5 bases and J by 5 bases, with 12 bases between. The CDR3 reads CASSPPGGYGYTF. CDR3 sequence (DNA): TGTGCCAGCAGCCCCCCGGGTGGGTATGGCTACACCTTC.

The chain combines TRBV6-1 with TRBJ1-2; D is possibly TRBD1 (6 bases). The CDR3 spans 13 residues. The germline CDR1 and CDR2 sequences are MNHNS and SASEGT. Trimming took 8 bases from V and 3 from J, leaving 13 bases between them. This CDR3 is CASSPWTDYGYTF. Written as DNA, the CDR3 is TGTGCCAGCTCTCCCTGGACAGACTATGGCTACACCTTC.

This sequence joins TRBV23-1 and TRBJ1-1, with 7 bases identical to TRBD1. TRBV23-1 qualifies as an ORF whose function is uncertain. The length of the CDR3 is 16 residues. Unmatched junction bases numbered 8, after V lost 3 bases and J lost 1 base. CDR3 residues: CASSHLGNRGNTEAFF. The CDR3 nucleotides read TGCGCCAGCAGTCACCTTGGAAACAGGGGGAACACTGAAGCTTTCTTT.

The chain links TRBV30 to TRBJ1-6, with a possible D match to TRBD1 (6 bases). The CDR3 spans 13 residues. Per germline, CDR1 GTSNPN and CDR2 SVGIG (reference sequence). V was trimmed by 5 bases and J by 6 bases, leaving 11 bases between them. Written as DNA, the CDR3 is TGTGCCTGGTGTGACAGGTTTAATTCACCCCTCCACTTT. Translating gives CAWCDRFNSPLHF.

The chain couples TRBV6-6 to TRBJ2-1; 9 bases are a match to TRBD2. The CDR3 is 15 residues long. Germline lookup yields CDR1 MNHNY and CDR2 SVGAGI (reference sequence). After removal of 3 bases from V and 6 bases from J, the junction contained 6 bases not matched to a gene. The CDR3 DNA follows: TGTGCCAGCAGTTATGGGGGCGGGGGGGGCAATGAGCAGTTCTTC. Amino acids: CASSYGGGGGNEQFF.